Below, 20 T cell receptor beta chains from the same sample are listed, as sequenced in a study of shared clonotypes between healthy human individuals. Libraries were prepared by immunoSEQ multiplex PCR; TCRdb keeps only in-frame clonotypes and omits some of them. The data show about 1.1 million clones, 78% seen once. Sequenced: memory CD4+ T cells from PBMCs. Subset indicated: CD45RA-negative fraction. The source is a man between 18 and 35 years old in good health. Some clones in this sample may be carry-over from other donors' samples.

This clone was detected only a few times. DNA for the CDR3: TGTGCCAGCAGTGAAAACAATGAGCAGTTCTTC. Translation gives CASSENNEQFF. The J gene is TRBJ2-1, the V gene TRBV2, with D unresolved. V dropped 2 bases and J dropped 5 bases, with 1 base sitting between them. The CDR3 is 11 amino acids. CDR1 and CDR2 (germline): SNHLY, FYNNEI. Full variable domain (rest looked up from reference TRBV2 and TRBJ2-1): EPEVTQTPSHQVTQMGQEVILRCVPISNHLYFYWYRQILGQKVEFLVSFYNNEISEKSEIFDDQFSVERPDGSNFTLKIRSTKLEDSAMYFCASSENNEQFFGPGTRLTVL.

The V gene is TRBV7-2, the J gene TRBJ1-5; weak D call: TRBD1 (5 bases). The CDR3 is 13 amino acids. V shed 4 bases and J shed 5 bases, with 9 bases lying between them. The germline gives CDR1 SGHTA, CDR2 FQGNSA. The CDR3 DNA is TGTGCCAGCAGCTCCCGCAGGGATCAGCCCCAGCATTTT. It is translated as CASSSRRDQPQHF.

This clone has a count of ten or more. V is TRBV9 and J is TRBJ2-7; TRBD1 matches at 8 bases. With V trimmed by 2 bases and J by 3 bases, 10 bases remained unmatched. This CDR3 region has 16 residues. Germline assignment: CDR1 SGDLS and CDR2 YYNGEE. This CDR3 reads CASSVRAGGDGYEQYF. The CDR3 DNA sequence: TGTGCCAGCAGCGTCCGGGCAGGGGGCGACGGCTACGAGCAGTACTTC.

The genes are TRBV18 and TRBJ1-1; TRBD1 matches 9 bases. CDR1 and CDR2 from the germline V gene are KGHSH and LQKENI. This CDR3 has 13 amino acids. The J segment lost 3 bases and the V segment lost 8 bases, leaving 4 bases of the junction unmatched. CDR3 sequence: CASEQGAHTEAFF. CDR3 bases: TGTGCCAGCGAACAGGGGGCGCACACTGAAGCTTTCTTT.

Points on this clone: A clone one base away is much larger, so this may be a read error. Other DNA sequences in this sample translate to the same CDR3. V gene TRBV7-9 combines with J gene TRBJ2-7; D call uncertain. There are 12 residues in the CDR3. Germline loops: CDR1 SEHNR, CDR2 FQNEAQ (reference sequence). Trimming took off 1 base at V and 1 base at J, with 2 bases between the two ends. CDR3 bases: TGTGCCAGCAGCTTAGTATCCTACGAGCAGTACTTC. Translation gives CASSLVSYEQYF.

This chain uses TRBV11-3 with TRBJ2-1; D possibly corresponds to TRBD2 (6 bases). The ends were cut back, 1 base at V and 10 bases at J, with 11 bases in the middle. Germline V gives CDR1 SGHNT, CDR2 YENEEA. The CDR3 length is 13 residues. The CDR3 coding sequence is TGTGCCAGCAGCTTAGGATCTGCGGGGGAGCAGTTCTTC. Protein sequence: CASSLGSAGEQFF.

This chain links TRBV30 with TRBJ1-3, with D uncertain. Germline lookup yields CDR1 GTSNPN and CDR2 SVGIG (reference sequence). The CDR3 has 12 residues. Trimming removed 1 base at V and 7 bases at J, with 8 bases between. The CDR3 DNA follows: TGTGCCTGGAGTGGTGTCGGCAACACCATATATTTT. It codes for CAWSGVGNTIYF.

Ten or more counts support this clone. The V call is TRBV6-5, the J call TRBJ2-1; TRBD2 matches 9 bases. In germline, CDR1 is MNHEY, CDR2 SVGAGI. J lost 1 base, V lost 4 bases, and 5 bases had no gene match. This CDR3 is built from 16 residues. CDR3 protein: CASSSRTSVSYNEQFF. The DNA for the CDR3 is TGTGCCAGCAGTTCTAGGACTAGCGTGTCCTACAATGAGCAGTTCTTC.

This clone has just a few counts. This same CDR3 is encoded by further DNA sequences in the sample. The V call is TRBV4-3, the J call TRBJ1-2; D is undetermined. CDR1 LGHNA and CDR2 YSLEER come from the germline V gene. The V end lost 2 bases, the J end lost 3 bases, and 4 bases lay between the germline ends. The CDR3 runs 12 residues. The CDR3 loop is CASSQRDYGYTF. In nucleotides, the CDR3 is TGCGCCAGCAGCCAAAGGGACTATGGCTACACCTTC.

This clone was seen a single time. The chain links TRBV28 to TRBJ2-5, with D unclear. The germline gives CDR1 MDHEN, CDR2 SYDVKM. The CDR3 has 13 amino acids. V was trimmed by 8 bases and J by 6 bases, leaving 16 bases between them. The CDR3 here is CASQMGGQKTQYF. CDR3 in DNA: TGTGCCAGCCAGATGGGTGGGCAAAAGACCCAGTACTTC.

V usage is TRBV28 and J usage is TRBJ2-1; a weak D match, TRBD2 (5 bases). V lost 8 bases to trimming and J lost 2 bases, with 16 bases between them. This CDR3 region has 15 residues. Germline lookup yields CDR1 MDHEN and CDR2 SYDVKM. The CDR3 is CASGTAPRAYNEQFF. CDR3 coding DNA: TGTGCCAGCGGTACGGCTCCGCGGGCCTACAATGAGCAGTTCTTC.

The rearrangement joins TRBV6-5 to TRBJ1-2; 7 bases are a match to TRBD1. The V gene end was trimmed by 0 bases and the J gene end by 5 bases; junction bases not matched to a gene: 6. The V gene's germline CDR1 is MNHEY and CDR2 SVGAGI. The CDR3 covers 15 residues. The CDR3 spells CASSYSLGRGYGYTF. CDR3 DNA: TGTGCCAGCAGTTACTCGTTGGGCAGGGGGTATGGCTACACCTTC.

The chain is built from TRBV5-1 and TRBJ2-3; possible D gene TRBD2, 6 bases. The CDR3 totals 16 residues. V lost 1 base and J lost 6, with 18 bases in between. Germline lookup yields CDR1 SGHRS and CDR2 YFSETQ. The CDR3 region is CASSLFTGEGPDTQYF. The CDR3 DNA reads as TGCGCCAGCAGCTTGTTTACGGGAGAAGGGCCTGATACGCAGTATTTT. The whole variable domain, remainder taken from reference TRBV5-1 and TRBJ2-3, is KAGVTQTPRYLIKTRGQQVTLSCSPISGHRSVSWYQQTPGQGLQFLFEYFSETQRNKGNFPGRFSGRQFSNSRSEMNVSTLELGDSALYLCASSLFTGEGPDTQYFGPGTRLTVL.

The chain links TRBV11-2 to TRBJ2-7, with 13 bases that match TRBD2. The CDR3 consists of 15 residues. CDR1 SGHAT and CDR2 FQNNGV come from the germline V gene. V lost 4 bases, J lost 6 bases, and 6 bases stayed unmatched. The CDR3 here is CASSSTSGRAIEQYF. The CDR3 coding sequence is TGTGCCAGCAGCTCCACTAGCGGGAGGGCCATCGAGCAGTACTTC. The whole variable domain, filled in from reference TRBV11-2 and TRBJ2-7, reads EAGVAQSPRYKIIEKRQSVAFWCNPISGHATLYWYQQILGQGPKLLIQFQNNGVVDDSQLPKDRFSAERLKGVDSTLKIQPAKLEDSAVYLCASSSTSGRAIEQYFGPGTRLTVT.

V usage is TRBV7-9 and J usage is TRBJ2-5; D might be TRBD1 or TRBD2, each matching 6 bases. V lost 3 bases, J lost 5 bases, and 13 bases lay in between. The CDR3 covers 14 residues. Germline V gene lookup returns CDR1 SEHNR and CDR2 FQNEAQ (reference sequence). CDR3 region: CASSFYGGRETQYF. Here the CDR3 DNA reads TGTGCCAGCAGCTTTTATGGGGGGCGGGAGACCCAGTACTTC.

The chain combines TRBV5-1 with TRBJ2-5; D possibly corresponds to TRBD1 (6 bases). Germline assignment: CDR1 SGHRS and CDR2 YFSETQ. V lost 0 bases, J lost 5 bases, and 17 bases lay in between. The CDR3 spans 16 residues. CDR3 DNA: TGCGCCAGCAGCTTGGGGTTTGTCAGGGGCCAGGAGACCCAGTACTTC. Its translation: CASSLGFVRGQETQYF.

V is TRBV7-8 and J is TRBJ2-1, with 9 bases aligning to TRBD2. There are 13 residues in the CDR3. The ends lost 2 bases at V and 9 bases at J; junction bases unmatched: 2. Germline V gene lookup returns CDR1 SGHVS and CDR2 FQNEAQ. For the CDR3, the DNA is TGTGCCAGCAGCTTAAGGCGGGAGGGTGAGCAGTTCTTC. As protein: CASSLRREGEQFF.

This clone occurred once. The genes are TRBV2 and TRBJ1-5; D not resolved. V lost 7 bases and J 6 bases, leaving 13 bases between the germline ends. Germline loops: CDR1 SNHLY, CDR2 FYNNEI. The CDR3 contains 13 residues. The CDR3 sequence: CASMAGERQPQHF. The CDR3 region has the DNA TGTGCCAGCATGGCCGGAGAGCGTCAGCCCCAGCATTTT.

The chain combines TRBV7-9 with TRBJ2-2; TRBD2 agrees at 10 bases. This CDR3 comprises 15 residues. CDR1 and CDR2 (germline): SEHNR, FQNEAQ (reference sequence). The CDR3 region has the DNA TGTGACGTCGACCAGGCTAGCGGGAGTACCGGGGAGCTGTTTTTT. It specifies CDVDQASGSTGELFF.

This clone was found a few times. The chain carries TRBV5-1 and TRBJ1-4; TRBD1 matches at 7 bases. There are 15 residues in the CDR3. J was trimmed by 7 bases and V by 3 bases; bases with no gene match: 9. Germline loops: CDR1 SGHRS, CDR2 YFSETQ. CDR3 residues: CASSSLEQGSEKLFF. DNA for the CDR3: TGCGCCAGCAGCTCCCTGGAACAGGGGAGTGAAAAACTGTTTTTT.